The clone carrying this T cell receptor (beta chain) has just one count. Its target is not known. Using immunoSEQ multiplex PCR, the repertoire was profiled, and TCRdb retains in-frame clones only, with some absent. The table lists 150,000 to 200,000 clones, approximately 89% of them singletons. This record comes from a study of T cell responses to AZD1222 COVID-19 vaccine. Whole-study results and caveats: The sample set comprised mostly white British donors with more females, and clonal diversity was possibly underestimated.

V was pared by 6 bases and J by 3 bases, with 11 bases between. Germline assignment: CDR1 LNHDA and CDR2 SQIVND (reference sequence). The CDR3 extends over 13 amino acids. V usage is TRBV19 and J usage is TRBJ1-2; no firm D call. Material: peripheral blood, obtained 28 days after the second AZD1222 dose. This sequence was found in an adult who received the AZD1222 COVID-19 vaccine. CDR3 DNA sequence: TGTGCCAGTAGGTCCCGGGGTGACTATGGCTACACCTTC. It specifies CASRSRGDYGYTF.